Below, 32 T cell receptor beta chains from the same sample are listed, as sequenced in a study of blood T cell repertoires in COVID-19. The data were produced by immunoSEQ multiplex PCR, yet TCRdb's version contains in-frame clones alone and is incomplete. Altogether some 80,000 clones are present, approximately 85% being singletons, with the ten largest covering 5% to 5.5%. Sequencing was performed on peripheral blood. These receptors came from a woman at least 80 years old with active or convalescent COVID-19.

The chain uses TRBV6-2 or TRBV6-3 and TRBJ1-1; D might be TRBD1 (6 bases). The CDR3 spans 12 residues. Deletions cut 5 bases from V and 4 bases from J, with 8 bases between. Germline V gene data show CDR1 as MNHEY and CDR2 as SVGEGT. The CDR3 sequence is CASSGGPTEAFF. The CDR3 coding sequence is TGTGCCAGCAGTGGGGGCCCCACTGAAGCTTTCTTT.

The rearrangement links TRBV29-1 to TRBJ2-7; unclear D gene. The CDR3 extends over 11 amino acids. CDR1 is SQVTM and CDR2 is ANQGSEA in the germline V gene. V dropped 1 base and J dropped 2 bases, with 3 bases sitting between them. The CDR3 region has the DNA TGCAGCGTTGAAGGAGCCTACGAGCAGTACTTC. It yields the protein CSVEGAYEQYF.

A few counts support this clone. The chain joins TRBV4-3 to TRBJ1-3; tentatively, D is TRBD1 (6 bases). The germline gives CDR1 LGHNA, CDR2 YSLEER. The CDR3 is 16 amino acids. Between the trimmed V and J ends, which lost 0 bases and 0 bases, there was a span of 9 bases. In nucleotides, the CDR3 is TGCGCCAGCAGCCAAGATATCAGGGGCTCTGGAAACACCATATATTTT. Its translation is CASSQDIRGSGNTIYF.

V gene TRBV24-1 combines with J gene TRBJ2-7; tentatively, D is TRBD1 (5 bases). This CDR3 spans 15 amino acids. CDR1 and CDR2 (germline): KGHDR, SFDVKD. V lost 4 bases, J lost 5 bases, and 17 bases lay in between. CDR3 DNA: TGTGCCACCAGTGAGTCCGGACATACCAGACACGAGCAGTACTTC. This translates into CATSESGHTRHEQYF.

The chain joins TRBV6-2 or TRBV6-3 to TRBJ1-5, with D maybe TRBD1 (5 bases). V lost 5 bases and J 14 bases, leaving 19 bases between the germline ends. Germline V gene lookup returns CDR1 MNHEY and CDR2 SVGEGT. This CDR3 has 13 residues. The CDR3: CASSKPPGGRKHF. CDR3 bases: TGTGCCAGCAGTAAGCCCCCCGGGGGAAGGAAGCATTTT.

The V and J genes are TRBV28 and TRBJ2-3, with TRBD2 matching over 7 bases. The CDR3 is 15 residues long. Germline loops: CDR1 MDHEN, CDR2 SYDVKM. The trim removed 6 bases at V and 2 bases at J, leaving 8 bases unmatched. Here the CDR3 DNA reads TGTGCCAGCAGCTCCTGGACTAGGACCACAGATACGCAGTATTTT. Its protein is CASSSWTRTTDTQYF.

The rearrangement joins TRBV9 to TRBJ2-1; 11 bases map to TRBD1. This CDR3 has 14 amino acids. V was pared by 4 bases and J by 6 bases, with 3 bases of the junction left unmatched. Germline CDR1 and CDR2: SGDLS and YYNGEE. The CDR3 DNA reads TGTGCCAGCAGCAAGGGACAGGGGGGCAATGAGCAGTTCTTC. It specifies CASSKGQGGNEQFF.

CDR3 region: CATSDVLTGYPVGCSNQPQHF. CDR3 nucleotide sequence: TGTGCCACCAGTGACGTGCTGACAGGGTACCCGGTCGGGTGTAGCAATCAGCCCCAGCATTTT. The chain is built from TRBV24-1 and TRBJ1-5, with 7 bases fitting TRBD1. V gave up 4 bases and J gave up 0 bases; unmatched junction bases: 20. The CDR3 is made up of 21 amino acids. Germline V CDR1 and CDR2: KGHDR, SFDVKD.

The chain combines TRBV5-4 with TRBJ1-1; 7 bases line up with TRBD1. V was pared by 0 bases and J by 7 bases, with 3 bases of the junction left unmatched. The CDR3 has 13 amino acids. Germline V CDR1 and CDR2: SGHNT, YYREEE (reference sequence). CDR3 DNA sequence: TGTGCCAGCAGCTTGGAGGGGGCAATTGAAGCTTTCTTT. Amino acid sequence: CASSLEGAIEAFF.

The rearrangement joins TRBV5-1 to TRBJ1-2, with 7 bases matching TRBD1. The CDR3 totals 14 residues. In germline, CDR1 is SGHRS, CDR2 YFSETQ. V lost 1 base and J lost 11; bases outside the gene matches: 11. CDR3 in DNA: TGCGCCAGCAGCTTGTCGGGACAGTCGATCGGGTACACCTTC. Protein sequence: CASSLSGQSIGYTF.

The gene calls are TRBV4-1 and TRBJ2-1, with 14 bases matching TRBD2. V shed 1 base, J shed 8 bases, and the junction held 4 bases outside the gene matches. The CDR3 runs 16 residues. Germline values: CDR1 MGHRA, CDR2 YSYEKL. The CDR3 DNA is TGCGCCAGCAGCCAAGGGACTAGCGGGGGGAGAGATGAGCAGTTCTTC. This codes for CASSQGTSGGRDEQFF.

The rearrangement links TRBV7-2 to TRBJ2-3, with 9 bases identical to TRBD2. V was clipped by 5 bases and J by 3 bases; unmatched bases: 15. Germline V gene lookup returns CDR1 SGHTA and CDR2 FQGNSA. The CDR3 is 18 amino acids. As DNA, the CDR3 is TGTGCCAGCAGCCCCGAGCGGGAGGCCCTCCCTTATACAGATACGCAGTATTTT. This codes for CASSPEREALPYTDTQYF.

This clone was observed a few times. The chain joins TRBV6-5 to TRBJ1-1; D gene uncertain. Trimming left V 6 bases short and J 2 bases short, with 4 bases between. In germline, CDR1 is MNHEY, CDR2 SVGAGI. There are 11 residues in the CDR3. This chain's CDR3 is CASRLNTEAFF. CDR3 in DNA: TGTGCCAGCAGATTAAACACTGAAGCTTTCTTT.

The chain combines TRBV21-1 with TRBJ2-2; the table names TRBD1, a call not compared with the DNA. TRBV21-1 is a pseudogene. The CDR3 contains 15 residues. The CDR3 region has the DNA TGTGCCAGCAGACTGGACAGGGGAAACACCGGGGAGCTGTTTTTT. Protein product: CASRLDRGNTGELFF.

The chain links TRBV19 to TRBJ2-7; 7 bases agree with TRBD1. The germline V gene encodes CDR1 LNHDA and CDR2 SQIVND (reference sequence). The junction had 6 bases not matched to a gene; V was cut back by 11 bases and J by 2 bases. CDR3 size: 12 residues. CDR3 loop: CAAGDRTYEQYF. CDR3 sequence (DNA): TGTGCCGCCGGGGACAGAACCTACGAGCAGTACTTC.

The rearrangement links TRBV18 to TRBJ1-1, with D possibly matching TRBD1 (5 bases). The CDR3 is 15 residues long. Germline V gene lookup returns CDR1 KGHSH and CDR2 LQKENI. V lost 3 bases to trimming and J lost 5 bases, with 16 bases between them. Here the CDR3 DNA reads TGTGCCAGCTCACCGGCTTCAGGGTATACGACTGAAGCTTTCTTT. Translating it yields CASSPASGYTTEAFF.

The genes are TRBV14 and TRBJ1-6, with TRBD1 identical over 9 bases. Per the germline V gene, CDR1 is SGHDN and CDR2 is FVKESK. The CDR3 loop spans 16 amino acids. The junction had 6 bases not matched to a gene; V was cut back by 2 bases and J by 7 bases. The CDR3 DNA sequence: TGTGCCAGCAGCCAAACGTACAGGGGGCGGAATTCACCCCTCCACTTT. Its translation is CASSQTYRGRNSPLHF.

The genes are TRBV6-2 or TRBV6-3 and TRBJ2-5; D call uncertain. Germline V lookup: CDR1 MNHEY, CDR2 SVGEGT. The length of the CDR3 is 13 residues. Trimming cost V 3 bases and J 5 bases, with 10 bases left between them. CDR3 bases: TGTGCCAGCAGTTATCCCCACAGCGAGACCCAGTACTTC. It codes for CASSYPHSETQYF.

The chain uses TRBV7-2 and TRBJ1-1; possible D gene TRBD1, 6 bases. With 1 base removed from V and 4 bases from J, the gap between germline ends came to 13 bases. CDR3 length: 15 residues. CDR1 is SGHTA, CDR2 FQGNSA, per germline. DNA of the CDR3: TGTGCCAGCAGCTTAGTTGGGGGCAGTGCCACTGAAGCTTTCTTT. The encoded protein is CASSLVGGSATEAFF.

This clone was counted only a few times. The chain employs TRBV5-6 and TRBJ2-7; TRBD2 matches 9 bases. The trim removed 2 bases at V and 2 bases at J, leaving 2 bases unmatched. The germline gives CDR1 SGHDT, CDR2 YYEEEE. There are 14 residues in the CDR3. DNA of the CDR3: TGTGCCAGCAGCTTAGCGGGGGGCGCCTACGAGCAGTACTTC. Translated: CASSLAGGAYEQYF.

The rearrangement uses TRBV6-2 or TRBV6-3 and TRBJ2-6; TRBD2 matches 9 bases. Germline V gives CDR1 MNHEY, CDR2 SVGEGT. The trim removed 6 bases at V and 4 bases at J, leaving 13 bases unmatched. This CDR3 has 18 amino acids. CDR3 region: CASSPTSGSSSGANVLTF. CDR3 DNA: TGTGCCAGCAGCCCCACTAGCGGGTCAAGTTCAGGGGCCAACGTCCTGACTTTC.

The chain combines TRBV14 with TRBJ2-3, with 7 bases identical to TRBD2. CDR3 length equals 15 residues. Losses at the gene ends were 0 bases for V and 4 bases for J; bases not matched to a gene: 4. CDR1 and CDR2 from the germline V gene are SGHDN and FVKESK. The CDR3 is CASSQDFAGADTQYF. The CDR3, as DNA: TGTGCCAGCAGCCAAGACTTCGCGGGAGCAGATACGCAGTATTTT.

The J gene is TRBJ1-1, the V gene TRBV18; 7 nucleotides match TRBD1. The CDR3 spans 17 residues. CDR1 is KGHSH and CDR2 is LQKENI in the germline V gene. The V gene end was trimmed by 3 bases and the J gene end by 0 bases; junction bases not matched to a gene: 10. CDR3 DNA sequence: TGTGCCAGCTCACCCCTACAGGGGACGAGCATGAACACTGAAGCTTTCTTT. This sequence encodes CASSPLQGTSMNTEAFF.

This clone occurred a few times. V and J are TRBV15 and TRBJ1-2; 11 positions agree with TRBD1. The V and J ends lost 5 bases and 4 bases, in that order; junction bases with no gene match: 3. CDR3 length: 14 amino acids. CDR1 LNHNV and CDR2 YYDKDF come from the germline V gene (reference sequence). The CDR3 region is CATSPGQGAYGYTF. DNA of the CDR3: TGTGCCACCAGCCCAGGACAGGGGGCCTATGGCTACACCTTC.

The chain uses TRBV3-1 (or the pseudogene TRBV3-2) and TRBJ2-2; TRBD2 is a possible D gene (7 bases). The V and J ends lost 2 bases and 4 bases respectively, with 14 bases between them. CDR3 size: 16 residues. Per the germline V gene, CDR1 is LGHDT and CDR2 is YNNKEL (reference sequence). The CDR3 bases are TGTGCCAGCAGCCAAAGGGGGGAGGGAATCACCGGGGAGCTGTTTTTT. This sequence encodes CASSQRGEGITGELFF.

This chain links TRBV5-1 with TRBJ1-3, with D hard to call. The ends were cut back, 0 bases at V and 0 bases at J, with 10 bases in the middle. The CDR3 sequence is 16 residues long. Germline V gene data show CDR1 as SGHRS and CDR2 as YFSETQ. This chain's CDR3 is CASSLASRYSGNTIYF. DNA of the CDR3: TGCGCCAGCAGCTTGGCTTCCAGATACTCTGGAAACACCATATATTTT. Based on the CDR3 plus reference TRBV5-1 and TRBJ1-3, the full variable domain is KAGVTQTPRYLIKTRGQQVTLSCSPISGHRSVSWYQQTPGQGLQFLFEYFSETQRNKGNFPGRFSGRQFSNSRSEMNVSTLELGDSALYLCASSLASRYSGNTIYFGEGSWLTVV.

The chain links TRBV11-2 to TRBJ1-4, with a weak D call TRBD1 (6 bases). Looked up from germline, CDR1 is SGHAT and CDR2 is FQNNGV. There are 14 residues in the CDR3. Between the trimmed V and J ends, which lost 5 bases and 5 bases, there was a span of 12 bases. Written as DNA, the CDR3 is TGTGCCAGCAGCCCCGGGACAAGGAATGAAAAACTGTTTTTT. It translates to CASSPGTRNEKLFF.

The rearrangement joins TRBV7-2 to TRBJ1-2, with D perhaps TRBD1 (5 bases). The V gene lost 7 bases and the J gene lost 4 bases, with 13 bases spanning the gap. The CDR3 is made up of 13 amino acids. Germline CDR1 reads SGHTA; CDR2 reads FQGNSA. Here the CDR3 DNA reads TGTGCCAGCATCCCAGGGCCGTCCTATGGCTACACCTTC. It specifies CASIPGPSYGYTF.

The chain is built from TRBV5-6 and TRBJ2-7, with 8 positions matching TRBD1. Germline V gives CDR1 SGHDT, CDR2 YYEEEE. There are 14 residues in the CDR3. J lost 3 bases, V lost 2 bases, and 4 bases had no gene match. The CDR3 DNA sequence: TGTGCCAGCAGCTTACTAGGGACAGGCTACGAGCAGTACTTC. Its translation is CASSLLGTGYEQYF. Combining the CDR3 with reference TRBV5-6 and TRBJ2-7 gives the whole variable domain DAGVTQSPTHLIKTRGQQVTLRCSPKSGHDTVSWYQQALGQGPQFIFQYYEEEERQRGNFPDRFSGHQFPNYSSELNVNALLLGDSALYLCASSLLGTGYEQYFGPGTRLTVT.

The chain combines TRBV11-2 with TRBJ2-5, with 7 bases identical to TRBD1. CDR3 length: 19 amino acids. Germline loops: CDR1 SGHAT, CDR2 FQNNGV. Germline trimming cut 6 bases from V and 4 bases from J; bases unmatched to any gene: 23. CDR3 coding DNA: TGTGCCAGCAGACCGAGGGGGCGGCTAGCTCCCTTTGTAGGAGAGACCCAGTACTTC. Residues: CASRPRGRLAPFVGETQYF.

This clone was observed a single time. The chain has TRBV11-2 and TRBJ2-1, with 9 nucleotides matching TRBD1. Germline CDR1 is SGHAT and CDR2 is FQNNGV. Trimming at V came to 5 bases and at J to 0 bases, leaving 2 bases not matched to a gene. The CDR3 is made up of 15 amino acids. CDR3 sequence reads: CASSGTGYSYNEQFF. The CDR3 DNA reads TGTGCCAGCAGCGGGACAGGGTACTCCTACAATGAGCAGTTCTTC.

This chain links TRBV27 with TRBJ1-2; 7 nucleotides align to TRBD1. Germline V gene lookup returns CDR1 MNHEY and CDR2 SMNVEV (reference sequence). Trimming took 8 bases from V and 4 from J; bases not matched to a gene: 13. The CDR3 consists of 15 residues. The CDR3 DNA reads TGTGCCAGCGGCATCTCAGGGGGTGTCATCTATGGCTACACCTTC. Translation: CASGISGGVIYGYTF.